Below, 6 T cell receptor beta chains from the same sample are listed, as sequenced in a study of response to subunit inactivated influenza vaccine. TCRdb recomputed calls from the RT-PCR reads with MiXCR, one row per CDR3 protein. The sample carries over 750,000 distinct CDR3 sequences, less than 25% recorded once. Source: PBMCs from blood, taken approximately 5 days after vaccination. These receptors were collected from a man aged 50 or older who received an inactivated influenza vaccine.

This clonotype was seen many times. This rearrangement joins TRBV10-3 to TRBJ2-2, with TRBD2 as a possible D gene (5 bases). The CDR3 has 14 residues. The V gene lost 10 bases and the J gene lost 0 bases, with 12 bases spanning the gap. The germline gives CDR1 ENHRY, CDR2 SYGVKD. DNA for the CDR3: TGTGCCACCCGGACTGAATCGAACACCGGGGAGCTGTTTTTT. Its translation: CATRTESNTGELFF.

Here the CDR3 reads CSARRTGVRYGNTIYF. In DNA, the CDR3 is TGCAGTGCTAGGAGGACAGGGGTTCGCTATGGAAACACCATATATTTT. J is TRBJ1-3 and V is TRBV20-1, with 9 nucleotides matching TRBD1. J gave up 3 bases and V 3 bases, and 9 bases lay outside the gene matches. In germline, CDR1 is DFQATT, CDR2 SNEGSKA (reference sequence). There are 16 residues in the CDR3.

V gene TRBV10-2 combines with J gene TRBJ2-7; 12 bases are a match to TRBD2. Trimming removed 0 bases from V and 4 bases from J; junction bases left unmatched: 4. Germline V gene sequence: CDR1 WSHSY, CDR2 SAAADI. The CDR3 sequence is 16 residues long. The CDR3 DNA reads TGCGCCAGCAGTGAGTCGAGACTAGCGGGGGCTTACGAGCAGTACTTC. This translates into CASSESRLAGAYEQYF.

The genes are TRBV28 and TRBJ1-4; TRBD1 aligns across 7 bases. The CDR3 runs to 14 residues. CDR1 and CDR2 from the germline V gene are MDHEN and SYDVKM. V lost 6 bases, J lost 4 bases, and 5 bases stayed unmatched. CDR3 loop: CASSDGTVNEKLFF. The CDR3 DNA reads as TGTGCCAGCAGCGACGGGACAGTTAATGAAAAACTGTTTTTT.

V is TRBV19 and J is TRBJ1-2; 7 bases agree with TRBD1. CDR1 and CDR2 from the germline V gene are LNHDA and SQIVND (reference sequence). This CDR3 has 14 amino acids. V gave up 4 bases and J gave up 4 bases; unmatched junction bases: 6. This CDR3 reads CASSRTGSGYGYTF. The CDR3 DNA reads as TGTGCCAGTAGTAGGACAGGATCGGGCTATGGCTACACCTTC.

This clonotype has more than one count but fewer than ten. The chain couples TRBV7-3 to TRBJ2-3; the D call may be TRBD1 or TRBD2 (6 bases each). There are 15 residues in the CDR3. Between the trimmed V and J ends, which lost 0 bases and 2 bases, there was a span of 9 bases. Looked up from germline, CDR1 is SGHTA and CDR2 is FQGTGA. The CDR3 sequence is CASSLTGGPTDTQYF. The CDR3 DNA sequence: TGTGCCAGCAGCTTAACCGGGGGCCCCACAGATACGCAGTATTTT. Using reference TRBV7-3 and TRBJ2-3 for the parts outside the CDR3, the full variable domain is GAGVSQTPSNKVTEKGKYVELRCDPISGHTALYWYRQSLGQGPEFLIYFQGTGAADDSGLPNDRFFAVRPEGSVSTLKIQRTERGDSAVYLCASSLTGGPTDTQYFGPGTRLTVL.